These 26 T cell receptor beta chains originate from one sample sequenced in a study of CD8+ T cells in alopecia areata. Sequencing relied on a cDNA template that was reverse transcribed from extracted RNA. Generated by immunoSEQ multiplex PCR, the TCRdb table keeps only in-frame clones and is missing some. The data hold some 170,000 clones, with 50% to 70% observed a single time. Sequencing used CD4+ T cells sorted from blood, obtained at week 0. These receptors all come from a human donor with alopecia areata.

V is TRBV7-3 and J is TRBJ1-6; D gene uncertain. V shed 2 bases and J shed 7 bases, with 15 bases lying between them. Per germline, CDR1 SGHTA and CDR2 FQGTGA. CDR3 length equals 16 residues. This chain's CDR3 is CASSLSGAGSNSPLHF. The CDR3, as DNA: TGTGCCAGCAGCTTATCGGGCGCCGGTTCGAATTCACCCCTCCACTTT.

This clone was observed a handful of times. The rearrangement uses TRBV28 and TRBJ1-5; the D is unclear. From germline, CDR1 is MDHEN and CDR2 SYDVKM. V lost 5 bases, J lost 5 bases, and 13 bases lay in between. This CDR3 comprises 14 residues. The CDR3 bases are TGTGCCAGCAGTCCCCTCAGGATCGATCAGCCCCAGCATTTT. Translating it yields CASSPLRIDQPQHF.

In DNA form, the CDR3 reads TGTGCCAGCAGCTTCCGATCCTCTAGCACAGATACGCAGTATTTT. This sequence encodes CASSFRSSSTDTQYF. This rearrangement joins TRBV7-2 to TRBJ2-3; D remains ambiguous. Germline CDR1 SGHTA, CDR2 FQGNSA. The CDR3 spans 15 residues. V was cut by 3 bases and J by 0 bases, with 10 bases left in between.

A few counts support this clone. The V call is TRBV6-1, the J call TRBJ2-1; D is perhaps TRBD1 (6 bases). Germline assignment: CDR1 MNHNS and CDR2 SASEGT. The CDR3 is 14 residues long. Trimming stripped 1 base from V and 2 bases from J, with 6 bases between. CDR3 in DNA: TGTGCCAGCAGTGAAGGGACAGCCTACAATGAGCAGTTCTTC. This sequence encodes CASSEGTAYNEQFF.

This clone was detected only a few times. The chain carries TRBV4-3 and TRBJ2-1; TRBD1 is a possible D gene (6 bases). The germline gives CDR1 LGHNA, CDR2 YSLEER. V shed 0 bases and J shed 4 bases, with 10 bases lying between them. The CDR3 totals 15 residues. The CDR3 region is CASSQDPGAYNEQFF. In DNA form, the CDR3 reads TGCGCCAGCAGCCAAGACCCAGGGGCGTACAATGAGCAGTTCTTC.

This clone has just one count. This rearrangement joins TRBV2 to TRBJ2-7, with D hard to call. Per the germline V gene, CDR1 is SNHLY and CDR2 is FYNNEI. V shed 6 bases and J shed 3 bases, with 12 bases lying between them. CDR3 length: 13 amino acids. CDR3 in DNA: TGTGCCAGCAGCCAAGGCATGGACTACGAGCAGTACTTC. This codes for CASSQGMDYEQYF.

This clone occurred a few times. The CDR3 here is CASSLDHLFQYF. Here the CDR3 DNA reads TGTGCCAGCAGCTTAGATCATCTGTTTCAGTACTTC. V and J are TRBV7-2 and TRBJ2-4, with no clear D. The germline V and J ends were trimmed by 1 base and 11 bases, with 9 bases remaining between them. The CDR3 length is 12 residues. The germline CDR1 and CDR2 sequences are SGHTA and FQGNSA.

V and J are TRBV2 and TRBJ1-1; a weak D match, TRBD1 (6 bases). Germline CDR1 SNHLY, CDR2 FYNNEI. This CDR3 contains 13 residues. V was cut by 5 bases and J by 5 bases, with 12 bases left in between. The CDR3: CASSRQGWTEAFF. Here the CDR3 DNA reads TGTGCCAGCAGTCGGCAGGGGTGGACTGAAGCTTTCTTT.

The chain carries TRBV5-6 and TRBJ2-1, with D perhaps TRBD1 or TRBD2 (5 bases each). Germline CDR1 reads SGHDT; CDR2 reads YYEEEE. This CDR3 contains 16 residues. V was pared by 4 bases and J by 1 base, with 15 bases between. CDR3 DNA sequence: TGTGCCAGCAGCCCCAAGGTGAGGGGTTCCTACAATGAGCAGTTCTTC. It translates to CASSPKVRGSYNEQFF.

The CDR3 spells CASSEAIEVQRGGYTF. The DNA of the CDR3 is TGTGCCAGCAGTGAAGCGATTGAAGTACAAAGGGGGGGCTACACCTTC. The genes are TRBV6-1 and TRBJ1-2; weak D call: TRBD1 (6 bases). The CDR3 is 16 amino acids. From germline, CDR1 is MNHNS and CDR2 SASEGT. The V end was cut by 0 bases, the J end by 8 bases, with 19 bases between.

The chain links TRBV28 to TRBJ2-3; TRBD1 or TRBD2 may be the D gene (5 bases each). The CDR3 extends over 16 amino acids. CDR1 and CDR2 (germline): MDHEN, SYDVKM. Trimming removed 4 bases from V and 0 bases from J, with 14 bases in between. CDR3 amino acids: CASSSRGVSSTDTQYF. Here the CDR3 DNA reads TGTGCCAGCAGTTCGAGGGGAGTGTCTAGCACAGATACGCAGTATTTT. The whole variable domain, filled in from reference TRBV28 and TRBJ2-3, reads DVKVTQSSRYLVKRTGEKVFLECVQDMDHENMFWYRQDPGLGLRLIYFSYDVKMKEKGDIPEGYSVSREKKERFSLILESASTNQTSMYLCASSSRGVSSTDTQYFGPGTRLTVL.

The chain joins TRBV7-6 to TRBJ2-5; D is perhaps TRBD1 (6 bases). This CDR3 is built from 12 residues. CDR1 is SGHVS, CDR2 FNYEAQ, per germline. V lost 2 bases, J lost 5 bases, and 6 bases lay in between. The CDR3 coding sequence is TGTGCCAGCAGCTTACAGGGGGAGACCCAGTACTTC. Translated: CASSLQGETQYF.

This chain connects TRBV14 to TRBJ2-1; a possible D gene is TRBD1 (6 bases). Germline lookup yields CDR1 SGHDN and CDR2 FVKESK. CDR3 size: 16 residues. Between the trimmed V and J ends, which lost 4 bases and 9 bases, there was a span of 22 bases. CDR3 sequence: CASSRKRQALLAEQFF. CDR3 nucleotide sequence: TGTGCCAGCAGCCGGAAGAGACAGGCATTATTGGCTGAGCAGTTCTTC.

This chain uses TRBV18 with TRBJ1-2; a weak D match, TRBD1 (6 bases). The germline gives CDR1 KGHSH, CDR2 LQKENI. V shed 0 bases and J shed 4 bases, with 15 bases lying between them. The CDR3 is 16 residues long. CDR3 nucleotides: TGTGCCAGCTCACCACCGGGGGGCCGACAAATCTATGGCTACACCTTC. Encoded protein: CASSPPGGRQIYGYTF. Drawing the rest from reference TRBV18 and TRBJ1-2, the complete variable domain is NAGVMQNPRHLVRRRGQEARLRCSPMKGHSHVYWYRQLPEEGLKFMVYLQKENIIDESGMPKERFSAEFPKEGPSILRIQQVVRGDSAAYFCASSPPGGRQIYGYTFGSGTRLTVV.

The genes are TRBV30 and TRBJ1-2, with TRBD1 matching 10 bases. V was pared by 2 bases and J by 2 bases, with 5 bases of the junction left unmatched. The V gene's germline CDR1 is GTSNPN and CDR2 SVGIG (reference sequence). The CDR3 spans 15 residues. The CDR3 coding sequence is TGTGCCTGGAGTTTGGGACAGGGGCTAAACTATGGCTACACCTTC. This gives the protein CAWSLGQGLNYGYTF.

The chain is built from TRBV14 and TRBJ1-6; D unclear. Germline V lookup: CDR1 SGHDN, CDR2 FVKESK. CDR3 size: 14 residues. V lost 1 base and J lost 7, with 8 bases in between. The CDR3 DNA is TGTGCCAGCAGCCAAGTGAGAGGGAATTCACCCCTCCACTTT. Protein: CASSQVRGNSPLHF.

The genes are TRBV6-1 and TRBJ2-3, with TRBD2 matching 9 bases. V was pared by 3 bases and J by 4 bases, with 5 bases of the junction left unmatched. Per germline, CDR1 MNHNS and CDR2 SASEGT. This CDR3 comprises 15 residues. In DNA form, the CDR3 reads TGTGCCAGCAGTGACGGCGGGGGGGCCGCAGATACGCAGTATTTT. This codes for CASSDGGGAADTQYF.

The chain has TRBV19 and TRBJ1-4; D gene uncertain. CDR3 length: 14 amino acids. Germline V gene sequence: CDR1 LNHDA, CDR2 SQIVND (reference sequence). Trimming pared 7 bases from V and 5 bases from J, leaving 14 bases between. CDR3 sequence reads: CASTPRGSNEKLFF. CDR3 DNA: TGTGCCAGTACCCCCCGAGGGAGCAATGAAAAACTGTTTTTT.

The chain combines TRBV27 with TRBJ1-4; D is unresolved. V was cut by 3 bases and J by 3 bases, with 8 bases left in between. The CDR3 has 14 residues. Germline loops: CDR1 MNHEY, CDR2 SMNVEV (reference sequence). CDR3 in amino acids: CASSFGFANEKLFF. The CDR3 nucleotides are TGTGCCAGCAGTTTCGGATTCGCTAATGAAAAACTGTTTTTT.

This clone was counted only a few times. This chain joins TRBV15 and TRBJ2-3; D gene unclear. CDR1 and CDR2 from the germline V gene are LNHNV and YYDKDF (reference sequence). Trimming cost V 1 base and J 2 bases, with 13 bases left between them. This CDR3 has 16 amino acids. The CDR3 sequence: CATSRAGFGVTDTQYF. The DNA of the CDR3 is TGTGCCACCAGCAGAGCCGGGTTTGGAGTCACAGATACGCAGTATTTT.

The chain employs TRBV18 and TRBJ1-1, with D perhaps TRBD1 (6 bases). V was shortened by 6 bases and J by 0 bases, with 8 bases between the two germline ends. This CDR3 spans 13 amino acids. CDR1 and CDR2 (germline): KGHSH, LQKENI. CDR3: CASSYRVNTEAFF. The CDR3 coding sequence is TGTGCCAGCTCGTACAGGGTGAACACTGAAGCTTTCTTT. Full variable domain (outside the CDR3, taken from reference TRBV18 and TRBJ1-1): NAGVMQNPRHLVRRRGQEARLRCSPMKGHSHVYWYRQLPEEGLKFMVYLQKENIIDESGMPKERFSAEFPKEGPSILRIQQVVRGDSAAYFCASSYRVNTEAFFGQGTRLTVV.

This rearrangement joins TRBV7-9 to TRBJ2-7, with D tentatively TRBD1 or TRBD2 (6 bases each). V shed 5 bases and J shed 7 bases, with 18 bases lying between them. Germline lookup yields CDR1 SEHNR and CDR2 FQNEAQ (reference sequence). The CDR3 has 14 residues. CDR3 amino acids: CASSPGGASEEQYF. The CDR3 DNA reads TGTGCCAGCAGCCCCGGGGGCGCCTCTGAGGAGCAGTACTTC.

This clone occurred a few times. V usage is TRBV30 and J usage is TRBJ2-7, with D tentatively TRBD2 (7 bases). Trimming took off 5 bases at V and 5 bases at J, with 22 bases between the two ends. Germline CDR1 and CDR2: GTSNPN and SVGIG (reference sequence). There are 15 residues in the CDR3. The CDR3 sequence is CAWGLPKGGFDEQYF. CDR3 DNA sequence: TGTGCCTGGGGCTTGCCAAAGGGGGGGTTTGACGAGCAGTACTTC.

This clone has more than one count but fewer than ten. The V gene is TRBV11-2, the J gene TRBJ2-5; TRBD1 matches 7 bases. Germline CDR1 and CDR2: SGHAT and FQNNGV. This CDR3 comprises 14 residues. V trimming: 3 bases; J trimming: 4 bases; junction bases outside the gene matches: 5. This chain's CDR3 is CASSLRTGAETQYF. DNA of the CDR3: TGTGCCAGCAGCTTGAGAACAGGGGCAGAGACCCAGTACTTC.

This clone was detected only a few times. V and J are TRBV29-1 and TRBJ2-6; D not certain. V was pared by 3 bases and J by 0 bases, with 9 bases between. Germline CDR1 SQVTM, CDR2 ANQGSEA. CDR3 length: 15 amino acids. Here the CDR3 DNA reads TGCAGCGTTGATGCAGGATCCTCTGGGGCCAACGTCCTGACTTTC. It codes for CSVDAGSSGANVLTF.

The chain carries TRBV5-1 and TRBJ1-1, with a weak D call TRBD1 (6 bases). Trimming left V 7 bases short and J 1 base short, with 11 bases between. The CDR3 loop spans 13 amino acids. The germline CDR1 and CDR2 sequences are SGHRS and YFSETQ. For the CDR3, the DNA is TGCGCCAGCGGGGTACAGGGGAACACTGAAGCTTTCTTT. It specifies CASGVQGNTEAFF.